The 9 T cell receptor beta chains listed next were all sequenced from one sample in a study of shared clonotypes between healthy human individuals. Clones were sequenced by immunoSEQ multiplex PCR, and TCRdb holds only the in-frame ones, with some missing. This sample has over a million clones, with approximately 76% found just once. What was sequenced was memory CD4+ T cells sorted from blood. The subset denotes: CD45RA-negative fraction. The receptors shown here come from a man younger than 35 in good health.

V gene TRBV10-3 combines with J gene TRBJ1-1, with TRBD1 matching over 9 bases. Germline CDR1 reads ENHRY; CDR2 reads SYGVKD. The CDR3 covers 14 residues. V lost 10 bases to trimming and J lost 10 bases; unmatched junction nucleotides: 16. The CDR3 DNA sequence: TGTGCCACCATTGGACAGGGGCATAGAGGGGGAGCTTTCTTT. Encoded protein: CATIGQGHRGGAFF.

The chain combines TRBV19 with TRBJ1-5; D may be TRBD1 (6 bases). The germline CDR1 and CDR2 sequences are LNHDA and SQIVND (reference sequence). The CDR3 extends over 16 amino acids. The germline V and J ends were trimmed by 4 bases and 2 bases, with 15 bases remaining between them. The CDR3 is CASSTVLRGGNQPQHF. Written as DNA, the CDR3 is TGTGCCAGTAGTACCGTCCTCAGGGGTGGCAATCAGCCCCAGCATTTT. Full variable domain (outside the CDR3, taken from reference TRBV19 and TRBJ1-5): DGGITQSPKYLFRKEGQNVTLSCEQNLNHDAMYWYRQDPGQGLRLIYYSQIVNDFQKGDIAEGYSVSREKKESFPLTVTSAQKNPTAFYLCASSTVLRGGNQPQHFGDGTRLSIL.

The chain combines TRBV6-6 with TRBJ1-3; no reliable D call. The CDR3 has 15 amino acids. CDR1 and CDR2 (germline): MNHNY, SVGAGI (reference sequence). Trimming took 4 bases from V and 0 from J, leaving 10 bases between them. The CDR3: CASSFGRFSGNTIYF. CDR3 nucleotide sequence: TGTGCCAGCAGTTTCGGACGGTTCTCTGGAAACACCATATATTTT.

The genes are TRBV6-6 and TRBJ1-5, with D possibly matching TRBD1 (5 bases). This CDR3 spans 12 amino acids. Germline-derived CDR1 and CDR2 are MNHNY and SVGAGI (reference sequence). The germline V and J ends were trimmed by 8 bases and 6 bases, with 11 bases remaining between them. CDR3 coding DNA: TGTGCCAGCCGCAGGGTCAGTCAGCCCCAGCATTTT. Encoded protein: CASRRVSQPQHF.

The rearrangement uses TRBV25-1 and TRBJ1-1; D call uncertain. Trimming pared 0 bases from V and 1 base from J, leaving 6 bases between. The CDR3 is 14 residues long. Germline V gene lookup returns CDR1 MGHDK and CDR2 SYGVNS. CDR3 DNA sequence: TGTGCCAGCAGTGAATATGGAGAGAACACTGAAGCTTTCTTT. It is translated as CASSEYGENTEAFF.

This clone was recorded a few times. The J gene is TRBJ2-1, the V gene TRBV27; the D gene is possibly TRBD1 (6 bases). Germline V CDR1 and CDR2: MNHEY, SMNVEV (reference sequence). V lost 6 bases, J lost 6 bases, and 15 bases lay in between. CDR3 length: 14 residues. CDR3 nucleotides: TGTGCCAGCAGCCCCGGGACAAGGCCCAATGAGCAGTTCTTC. Translating gives CASSPGTRPNEQFF.

The chain links TRBV5-4 to TRBJ2-3; weak D call: TRBD2 (6 bases). V was shortened by 6 bases and J by 0 bases, with 14 bases between the two germline ends. Germline V gives CDR1 SGHNT, CDR2 YYREEE (reference sequence). There are 15 residues in the CDR3. CDR3 nucleotides: TGTGCCAGCATCCACGCGGGAACGAGCACAGATACGCAGTATTTT. Protein product: CASIHAGTSTDTQYF. Filled out from reference TRBV5-4 and TRBJ2-3, the complete variable domain reads ETGVTQSPTHLIKTRGQQVTLRCSSQSGHNTVSWYQQALGQGPQFIFQYYREEENGRGNFPPRFSGLQFPNYSSELNVNALELDDSALYLCASIHAGTSTDTQYFGPGTRLTVL.

This chain uses TRBV7-2 with TRBJ2-1, with 11 bases that match TRBD2. CDR3 length equals 16 residues. Germline-derived CDR1 and CDR2 are SGHTA and FQGNSA. Germline trimming cut 5 bases from V and 6 bases from J; bases unmatched to any gene: 9. Here the CDR3 reads CASSDSGRARFNEQFF. CDR3 nucleotides: TGTGCCAGCAGCGATAGCGGGAGGGCCCGATTCAATGAGCAGTTCTTC.

This clone was counted a few times. The chain uses TRBV30 and TRBJ1-2; 10 nucleotides match TRBD1. This CDR3 has 13 residues. Germline assignment: CDR1 GTSNPN and CDR2 SVGIG (reference sequence). Trimming removed 5 bases from V and 8 bases from J; junction bases left unmatched: 8. The CDR3 region has the DNA TGTGCCTGGTGTTGGGACAGGGGAACCGGCTACACCTTC. Protein: CAWCWDRGTGYTF.